What follows are 4 T cell receptor beta chains derived from one specimen sequenced in a study of beta chain features in type 1 diabetes. Study-level results: In every one of the four CD4+ subsets, TCRB CDR3s were moderately but significantly shorter in Type 1 diabetes patients.

These TCRs are of unknown antigen specificity. The authors reverse transcribed all of the isolated RNA, so sequencing captured expressed TCRB transcripts. Using immunoSEQ multiplex PCR, the repertoire was profiled, and TCRdb retains in-frame clones only, with some absent. The table includes fewer than 110,000 clones, 25% to 35% detected once. Material for sequencing was central memory CD4+ T cells from blood. The receptors originated from a woman between 18 and 29 years old with type 1 diabetes.

This clone came up a few times. The V call is TRBV28, the J call TRBJ1-5; 9 positions match TRBD1. This CDR3 has 14 amino acids. V dropped 3 bases and J dropped 4; count of bases not matched to a gene: 1. Germline CDR1 MDHEN, CDR2 SYDVKM. CDR3: CASSLGTGNQPQHF. CDR3 coding DNA: TGTGCCAGCAGTTTGGGGACAGGGAATCAGCCCCAGCATTTT. The variable domain in full, completed from reference TRBV28 and TRBJ1-5, reads DVKVTQSSRYLVKRTGEKVFLECVQDMDHENMFWYRQDPGLGLRLIYFSYDVKMKEKGDIPEGYSVSREKKERFSLILESASTNQTSMYLCASSLGTGNQPQHFGDGTRLSIL.

The chain joins TRBV5-1 to TRBJ1-3; D not certain. Germline V CDR1 and CDR2: SGHRS, YFSETQ. V was shortened by 0 bases and J by 0 bases, with 7 bases between the two germline ends. The CDR3 has 15 residues. The CDR3 sequence: CASSLAGLSGNTIYF. CDR3 DNA sequence: TGCGCCAGCAGCTTGGCCGGACTCTCTGGAAACACCATATATTTT. Filled out from reference TRBV5-1 and TRBJ1-3, the complete variable domain reads KAGVTQTPRYLIKTRGQQVTLSCSPISGHRSVSWYQQTPGQGLQFLFEYFSETQRNKGNFPGRFSGRQFSNSRSEMNVSTLELGDSALYLCASSLAGLSGNTIYFGEGSWLTVV.

The V call is TRBV11-2, the J call TRBJ1-2; D is ambiguous. Germline loops: CDR1 SGHAT, CDR2 FQNNGV. The CDR3 is 13 residues long. Deletions cut 5 bases from V and 4 bases from J, with 11 bases between. CDR3 protein: CASSPSLAYGYTF. CDR3 DNA: TGTGCCAGCAGCCCGAGCCTAGCCTATGGCTACACCTTC.

This clone was picked up a small number of times. The CDR3 reads CASSSSTSSDTQYF. The CDR3 nucleotides are TGTGCCAGCAGCTCTTCGACTAGCTCAGATACGCAGTATTTT. The chain links TRBV5-4 to TRBJ2-3; 7 bases are shared with TRBD2. The germline CDR1 and CDR2 sequences are SGHNT and YYREEE (reference sequence). Trimming took 3 bases from V and 4 from J; bases not matched to a gene: 5. The CDR3 has 14 residues.